This T cell receptor (beta chain) was obtained from a study of post-analysis software for immune sequencing data. Study results and caveats: Roughly 5 TRBV segments (TRBV5-6, TRBV5-1 and TRBV20-1 among them) occurred more frequently in patients than in controls.

CDR1 SQVTM and CDR2 ANQGSEA come from the germline V gene. The ends lost 4 bases at V and 0 bases at J; junction bases unmatched: 4. This CDR3 is 15 amino acids long. This clonotype was counted between two and nine times. Its cognate antigen is unknown. Unique-molecular-identifier-tagged TCR beta cDNA libraries were used. cDNA molecules numbering 400,000 to 550,000 came from roughly 1.1 to 9.2 million T cells. TCRdb passed the PCR reads through MiXCR, listing each CDR3 protein once. Counted here are around 400,000 distinct CDR3 sequences, less than 40% occurring once; the ten biggest clones make up about an eighth.

V is TRBV29-1 and J is TRBJ2-3, with TRBD2 matching 10 bases. Sample: blood. The TCR originated in a girl between 10 and 17 years old with multiple sclerosis. The CDR3 DNA reads as TGCAGCGTTGGTAGGACTAGCGGTAGCACAGATACGCAGTATTTT. Translating it yields CSVGRTSGSTDTQYF.